This T cell receptor (beta chain) was captured by sequencing in a study of regulatory T cells in long-lasting Graves disease. In germline, CDR1 is DFQATT, CDR2 SNEGSKA (reference sequence). Germline trimming cut 3 bases from V and 4 bases from J; bases unmatched to any gene: 8. The CDR3 is 15 amino acids. At least ten counts were recorded for this clonotype. The time point is: newly diagnosed GD, antithyroid drugs for less than 3 months. TCR sequences were obtained from RNA taken from PBMCs. Arm-PCR of CDR3 regions with iRepertoire HTBI primers generated TCR beta libraries. TCRdb re-analysed the multiplex PCR reads in MiXCR, keeping a single row per CDR3 protein. The table has 380,000 or so distinct CDR3 sequences, roughly 17% seen once. Separately, the same data were catalogued under a study of T cells in Graves' hyperthyroidism and ophthalmopathy. That source adds: Any patient presenting with uncontrolled infection, other autoimmune disease, pregnancy or lactation was left out. In simple terms, a model built on 13 V-J features told ophthalmopathy apart from stable hyperthyroidism.

The input for sequencing was peripheral blood mononuclear cells (PBMCs), taken at new diagnosis, from a patient treated with antithyroid drugs. The source is a woman between 18 and 29 years old with Graves disease. This chain connects TRBV20-1 to TRBJ2-3; TRBD2 aligns across 9 bases. CDR3 protein: CSASALAGSPDTQYF. CDR3 DNA: TGCAGTGCTAGTGCCCTAGCGGGGTCCCCAGATACGCAGTATTTT.